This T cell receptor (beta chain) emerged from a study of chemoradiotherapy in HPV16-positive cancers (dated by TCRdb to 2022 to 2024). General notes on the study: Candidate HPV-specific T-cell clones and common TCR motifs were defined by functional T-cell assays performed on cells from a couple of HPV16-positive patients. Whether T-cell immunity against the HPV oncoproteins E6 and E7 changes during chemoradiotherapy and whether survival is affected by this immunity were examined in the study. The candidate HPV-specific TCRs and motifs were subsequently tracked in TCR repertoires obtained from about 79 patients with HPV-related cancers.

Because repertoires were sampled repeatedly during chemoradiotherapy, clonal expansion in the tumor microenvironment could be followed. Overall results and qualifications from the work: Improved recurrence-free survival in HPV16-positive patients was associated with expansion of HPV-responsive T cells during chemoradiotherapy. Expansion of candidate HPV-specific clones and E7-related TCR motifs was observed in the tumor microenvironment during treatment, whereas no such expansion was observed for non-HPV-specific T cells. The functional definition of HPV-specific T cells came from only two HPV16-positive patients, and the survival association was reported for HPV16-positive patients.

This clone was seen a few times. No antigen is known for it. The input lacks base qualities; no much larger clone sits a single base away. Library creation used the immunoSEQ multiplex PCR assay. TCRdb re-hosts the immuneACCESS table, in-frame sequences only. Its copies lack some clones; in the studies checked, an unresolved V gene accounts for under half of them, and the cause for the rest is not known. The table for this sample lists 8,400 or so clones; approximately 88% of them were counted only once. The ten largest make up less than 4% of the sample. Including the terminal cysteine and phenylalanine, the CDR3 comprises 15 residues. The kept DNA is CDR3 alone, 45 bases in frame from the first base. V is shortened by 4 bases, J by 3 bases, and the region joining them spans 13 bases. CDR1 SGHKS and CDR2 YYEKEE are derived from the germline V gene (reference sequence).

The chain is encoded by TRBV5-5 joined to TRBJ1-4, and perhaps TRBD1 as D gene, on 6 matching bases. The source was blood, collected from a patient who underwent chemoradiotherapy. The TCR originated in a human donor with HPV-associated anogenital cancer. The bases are TGTGCCAGCAGCGGGCCGGGGACACCTAATGAAAAACTGTTTTTT. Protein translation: CASSGPGTPNEKLFF.